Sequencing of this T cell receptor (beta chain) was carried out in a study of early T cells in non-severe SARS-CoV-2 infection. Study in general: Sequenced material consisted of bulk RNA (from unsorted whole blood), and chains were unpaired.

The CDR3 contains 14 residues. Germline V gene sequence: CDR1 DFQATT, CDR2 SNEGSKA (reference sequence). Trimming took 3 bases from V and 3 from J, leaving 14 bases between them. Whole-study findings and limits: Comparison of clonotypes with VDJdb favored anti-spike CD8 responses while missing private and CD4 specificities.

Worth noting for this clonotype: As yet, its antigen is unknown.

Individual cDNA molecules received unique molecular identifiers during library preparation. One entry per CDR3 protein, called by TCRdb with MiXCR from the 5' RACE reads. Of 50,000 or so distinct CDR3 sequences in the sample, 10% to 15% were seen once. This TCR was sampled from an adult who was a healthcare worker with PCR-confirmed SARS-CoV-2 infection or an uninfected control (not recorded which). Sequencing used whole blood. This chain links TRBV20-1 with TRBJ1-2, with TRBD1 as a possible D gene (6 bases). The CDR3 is CSASQGMTDYGYTF. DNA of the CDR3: TGCAGTGCTAGTCAGGGGATGACGGACTATGGCTACACCTTC.